The 13 T cell receptor beta chains below were found in one sample sequenced in a study of shared clonotypes between healthy human individuals. Repertoires were generated with immunoSEQ multiplex PCR, while TCRdb's copy carries only in-frame clones and drops some. The sample contains roughly 600,000 clones, roughly 98% of which appear only once. In the naive CD8 group, cells lacked CD45RO and were positively selected for CCR7, so terminally differentiated effector memory CD45RA+ cells were left out. Source material: naive CD8+ T cells sorted from blood. The source is a man aged 30-40 years in good health.

The chain recombines TRBV27 with TRBJ1-1; D is perhaps TRBD1 (5 bases). This CDR3 comprises 14 residues. The germline CDR1 and CDR2 sequences are MNHEY and SMNVEV (reference sequence). Trimming removed 5 bases from V and 4 bases from J, with 14 bases in between. CDR3: CASSLTVFGTEAFF. For the CDR3, the DNA is TGTGCCAGCAGTCTGACAGTATTCGGCACTGAAGCTTTCTTT.

Written as DNA, the CDR3 is TGTGCCAGCTGGACAGGGAAAAGCTCCTACGAGCAGTACTTC. Its protein product is CASWTGKSSYEQYF. The rearrangement uses TRBV2 and TRBJ2-7, with 8 bases lining up with TRBD1. Unmatched junction bases numbered 6, after V lost 8 bases and J lost 0 bases. CDR3 length: 14 residues. CDR1 and CDR2 (germline): SNHLY, FYNNEI.

The chain has TRBV6-5 and TRBJ1-1; D is perhaps TRBD1 (5 bases). This CDR3 spans 14 amino acids. Germline V gives CDR1 MNHEY, CDR2 SVGAGI. With 2 bases removed from V and 5 bases from J, the gap between germline ends came to 12 bases. CDR3 bases: TGTGCCAGCAGTTACCAGCAGGGCGGTACTGAAGCTTTCTTT. It yields the protein CASSYQQGGTEAFF.

The rearrangement uses TRBV29-1 and TRBJ2-2, with D unclear. Germline assignment: CDR1 SQVTM and CDR2 ANQGSEA. The V and J ends lost 4 bases and 0 bases respectively, with 9 bases between them. The CDR3 length is 14 residues. CDR3 nucleotides: TGCAGCGTTGCCTCGCTTTCGAACACCGGGGAGCTGTTTTTT. Protein: CSVASLSNTGELFF.

The J gene is TRBJ2-3, the V gene TRBV5-1; 8 positions match TRBD2. Germline lookup yields CDR1 SGHRS and CDR2 YFSETQ. This CDR3 contains 15 residues. V shed 4 bases, J shed 2 bases, and the junction held 6 bases outside the gene matches. The CDR3 reads CASSPSSGATDTQYF. CDR3 DNA sequence: TGCGCCAGCAGCCCGAGTAGCGGGGCCACAGATACGCAGTATTTT.

The chain joins TRBV19 to TRBJ2-1; TRBD2 matches 7 bases. CDR1 LNHDA and CDR2 SQIVND come from the germline V gene (reference sequence). V lost 5 bases to trimming and J lost 0 bases; unmatched junction nucleotides: 13. CDR3 length: 18 amino acids. This CDR3 reads CASSGKGGGGSSYNEQFF. Here the CDR3 DNA reads TGTGCCAGTAGTGGAAAGGGCGGCGGCGGGAGCTCCTACAATGAGCAGTTCTTC.

The rearrangement uses TRBV6-5 and TRBJ2-1, with D tentatively TRBD2 (5 bases). Trimming stripped 4 bases from V and 6 bases from J, with 16 bases between. Germline V gives CDR1 MNHEY, CDR2 SVGAGI. The CDR3 is 15 residues long. The CDR3 reads CASSSETILANEQFF. As DNA, the CDR3 is TGTGCCAGCAGTTCCGAGACTATCCTCGCCAATGAGCAGTTCTTC.

The chain uses TRBV15 and TRBJ2-6; D call uncertain. The germline V gene has CDR1 LNHNV and CDR2 YYDKDF (reference sequence). This CDR3 is built from 15 residues. Trimming shortened V by 1 base and J by 0 bases, and 4 bases separated the two germline ends. CDR3 residues: CATSRGSSGANVLTF. The CDR3 DNA reads as TGTGCCACCAGCAGAGGGAGCTCTGGGGCCAACGTCCTGACTTTC.

CDR3 sequence (DNA): TGTGCCAGCAGTCAAACCGGGACAGGGCTTCGCTACGAGCAGTACTTC. Translated: CASSQTGTGLRYEQYF. This chain connects TRBV27 to TRBJ2-7; 9 bases map to TRBD1. Germline V gene lookup returns CDR1 MNHEY and CDR2 SMNVEV (reference sequence). V was pared by 5 bases and J by 3 bases, with 11 bases of the junction left unmatched. CDR3 length: 16 amino acids.

This clone has just one count. The chain uses TRBV11-2 and TRBJ1-4; TRBD1 matches 8 bases. This CDR3 spans 15 amino acids. V lost 5 bases to trimming and J lost 7 bases; unmatched junction nucleotides: 9. Germline loops: CDR1 SGHAT, CDR2 FQNNGV. The CDR3 here is CASSPVDRGSEKLFF. In nucleotides, the CDR3 is TGTGCCAGCAGCCCTGTCGACAGGGGATCTGAAAAACTGTTTTTT.

V usage is TRBV7-8 and J usage is TRBJ2-7; D is perhaps TRBD1 (5 bases). The CDR3 covers 15 residues. V was shortened by 7 bases and J by 5 bases, with 21 bases between the two germline ends. The germline V gene encodes CDR1 SGHVS and CDR2 FQNEAQ. This chain's CDR3 is CASTLSGPLDDEQYF. The CDR3 DNA sequence: TGTGCCAGCACCCTTTCAGGGCCTCTGGATGACGAGCAGTACTTC.

This sequence joins TRBV11-2 and TRBJ2-7, with 9 nucleotides matching TRBD2. This CDR3 region has 15 residues. The V gene's germline CDR1 is SGHAT and CDR2 FQNNGV. The trim removed 6 bases at V and 5 bases at J, leaving 11 bases unmatched. The CDR3 coding sequence is TGTGCCAGCAGTCACAGGGTAGCGGGAGTCCACGAGCAGTACTTC. It translates to CASSHRVAGVHEQYF.

This chain connects TRBV12-2 to TRBJ2-7; the table's TRBD2 call for D was not verified on the DNA. TRBV12-2 has pseudogene status. The CDR3 is 17 amino acids. The CDR3 protein is CASRSLGGRAKSYEQYF. CDR3 sequence (DNA): TGTGCAAGTCGCTCCCTTGGCGGGAGGGCCAAGTCCTACGAGCAGTACTTC.